Below, 10 T cell receptor beta chains from the same sample are listed, as sequenced in a study of T cell clones after liver transplantation (dated by TCRdb to the late 2010s). This specimen's time point label, interpreted: pre-transplant. The library was produced with the immunoSEQ multiplex PCR assay. TCRdb provides this immuneACCESS table in a form limited to in-frame rearrangements. Some clones are lacking; in checked studies, under half of them reflect an unresolved V gene, and why the rest are absent is not known. The sample yields over 60,000 clones; around 80% were counted once. Approximately 0.6% of the sample lies in the top ten. The starting material was CD4+ T cells from blood, obtained before liver transplant. The receptors were sampled from a human donor who received a liver transplant.

V and J are TRBV29-1 and TRBJ2-5; 8 positions agree with TRBD1. Germline trimming cut 5 bases from V and 3 bases from J; bases unmatched to any gene: 5. The germline V gene has CDR1 SQVTM and CDR2 ANQGSEA. The CDR3 runs 13 residues. As DNA, the CDR3 is TGCAGCGTTTCCAGGGGGCGGAAAGAGACCCAGTACTTC. Translating gives CSVSRGRKETQYF.

The chain links TRBV10-3 to TRBJ1-5; D is ambiguous. V was cut by 10 bases and J by 0 bases, with 16 bases left in between. Germline V CDR1 and CDR2: ENHRY, SYGVKD. The CDR3 contains 15 residues. The CDR3: CATSGGLYSNQPQHF. The CDR3 nucleotides read TGTGCCACCTCTGGTGGACTCTATAGCAATCAGCCCCAGCATTTT.

This chain links TRBV5-4 with TRBJ2-7, with TRBD1 as a possible D gene (6 bases). The CDR3 is 14 residues long. Trimming removed 7 bases from V and 2 bases from J, with 16 bases in between. Looked up from germline, CDR1 is SGHNT and CDR2 is YYREEE (reference sequence). The CDR3 bases are TGTGCCAGCTCAAGACAGGTAAATCCCTACGAGCAGTACTTC. Amino acid sequence: CASSRQVNPYEQYF.

V usage is TRBV13 and J usage is TRBJ1-4; D uncertain. This CDR3 is built from 13 residues. V was cut by 3 bases and J by 4 bases, with 6 bases left in between. Germline values: CDR1 PRHDT, CDR2 FYEKMQ (reference sequence). CDR3 coding DNA: TGTGCCAGCAGCTTCCGGAGTAATGAAAAACTGTTTTTT. Translated, it gives CASSFRSNEKLFF.

The V gene is TRBV7-2, the J gene TRBJ2-5, with D perhaps matching TRBD2 (7 bases). The end of the DNA fits TRBJ2-7 better, so the J call may be wrong. CDR3 length equals 14 residues. Germline V gene lookup returns CDR1 SGHTA and CDR2 FQGNSA. This CDR3 is CASSWWGGGYEQYF. CDR3 nucleotides: TGTGCCAGCAGTTGGTGGGGAGGGGGCTACGAGCAGTACTTC.

The rearrangement links TRBV5-1 to TRBJ1-4; D call uncertain. The germline V gene encodes CDR1 SGHRS and CDR2 YFSETQ. The CDR3 totals 17 residues. V lost 2 bases, J lost 6 bases, and 20 bases lay in between. The DNA of the CDR3 is TGCGCCAGCAGCTTCGGAATTGGTCCCAGCGCAGATGAAAAACTGTTTTTT. As protein: CASSFGIGPSADEKLFF.

The CDR3 spells CASTWGGELFF. Written as DNA, the CDR3 is TGTGCCAGTACGTGGGGCGGGGAGCTGTTTTTT. The chain joins TRBV19 to TRBJ2-2; D not resolved. V shed 7 bases and J shed 7 bases, with 7 bases lying between them. The CDR3 is made up of 11 amino acids. Per germline, CDR1 LNHDA and CDR2 SQIVND (reference sequence).

This clone has only a few counts. CDR3 DNA sequence: TGTGCCACCTCGGGACAGAGATATGGCTACACCTTC. This translates into CATSGQRYGYTF. V is TRBV2 and J is TRBJ1-2; 7 nucleotides line up with TRBD1. The CDR3 is made up of 12 amino acids. Germline lookup yields CDR1 SNHLY and CDR2 FYNNEI. V lost 10 bases, J lost 5 bases, and 7 bases stayed unmatched. Full variable domain (outside the CDR3, taken from reference TRBV2 and TRBJ1-2): EPEVTQTPSHQVTQMGQEVILRCVPISNHLYFYWYRQILGQKVEFLVSFYNNEISEKSEIFDDQFSVERPDGSNFTLKIRSTKLEDSAMYFCATSGQRYGYTFGSGTRLTVV.

The V gene is TRBV5-1, the J gene TRBJ2-1; 10 bases fit TRBD2. The CDR3 consists of 16 residues. From germline, CDR1 is SGHRS and CDR2 YFSETQ. J gave up 5 bases and V 4 bases, and 9 bases lay outside the gene matches. CDR3 amino acids: CASSPSQREGHNEQFF. CDR3 nucleotides: TGCGCCAGCAGCCCAAGCCAGCGGGAGGGTCACAATGAGCAGTTCTTC. The full variable domain, rest sourced from reference TRBV5-1 and TRBJ2-1, is KAGVTQTPRYLIKTRGQQVTLSCSPISGHRSVSWYQQTPGQGLQFLFEYFSETQRNKGNFPGRFSGRQFSNSRSEMNVSTLELGDSALYLCASSPSQREGHNEQFFGPGTRLTVL.

The CDR3 is CASRTFQSSYEQYF. For the CDR3, the DNA is TGTGCCAGCAGGACCTTCCAGAGCTCCTACGAGCAGTACTTC. The V and J genes are TRBV28 and TRBJ2-7; no clear D gene. CDR3 length equals 14 residues. Germline V CDR1 and CDR2: MDHEN, SYDVKM. Trimming pared 6 bases from V and 0 bases from J, leaving 12 bases between. Full variable domain (rest looked up from reference TRBV28 and TRBJ2-7): DVKVTQSSRYLVKRTGEKVFLECVQDMDHENMFWYRQDPGLGLRLIYFSYDVKMKEKGDIPEGYSVSREKKERFSLILESASTNQTSMYLCASRTFQSSYEQYFGPGTRLTVT.